One sample yielded the 10 T cell receptor beta chains listed below, sequenced in a study of T cells after posttransplantation cyclophosphamide (dated by TCRdb to about 2016). The protocol used for the library was the immunoSEQ multiplex PCR assay. Not all clones reach the TCRdb copy of this immuneACCESS table, which keeps in-frame sequences only. Checked studies attribute under half of the gap to unresolved V genes and leave the rest unexplained. In this sample the table shows 50,000 to 65,000 clones, about 86% of which occur a single time. The ten largest make up approximately 2.8% of the sample. The sample comprised PBMCs. These receptors originate from a man aged 30 to 45 with a blood cancer, CMV-positive, and with a related stem cell donor.

The V call is TRBV6-1, the J call TRBJ2-1, with D perhaps TRBD2 (7 bases). Germline V gene lookup returns CDR1 MNHNS and CDR2 SASEGT. V lost 5 bases to trimming and J lost 4 bases, with 15 bases between them. CDR3 length equals 15 residues. For the CDR3, the DNA is TGTGCCAGCAGTAGGGGGGGGGCGAGTTACAATGAGCAGTTCTTC. This encodes CASSRGGASYNEQFF.

This clone is a singleton in its sample. The chain joins TRBV6-5 to TRBJ1-2, with a tentative D call TRBD1 (6 bases). Germline loops: CDR1 MNHEY, CDR2 SVGAGI. V dropped 2 bases and J dropped 2 bases, with 12 bases sitting between them. The CDR3 has 15 amino acids. This CDR3 is CASSYAQGQNYGYTF. DNA for the CDR3: TGTGCCAGCAGTTACGCGCAGGGACAAAACTATGGCTACACCTTC.

This chain connects TRBV5-1 to TRBJ2-2; 8 bases fit TRBD2. The germline gives CDR1 SGHRS, CDR2 YFSETQ. CDR3 length: 14 amino acids. The J segment lost 7 bases and the V segment lost 7 bases, leaving 9 bases of the junction unmatched. This CDR3 is CASCRAGVGGELFF. The CDR3 DNA reads TGCGCCAGCTGTCGAGCGGGAGTGGGCGGGGAGCTGTTTTTT.

V usage is TRBV4-1 and J usage is TRBJ1-1, with TRBD1 matching over 7 bases. Losses at the gene ends were 5 bases for V and 0 bases for J; bases not matched to a gene: 3. CDR3 length: 14 amino acids. The V gene's germline CDR1 is MGHRA and CDR2 YSYEKL. For the CDR3, the DNA is TGCGCCAGCAGCTGGACAGGCATGAACACTGAAGCTTTCTTT. Translating gives CASSWTGMNTEAFF.

This clone appeared once. The chain is built from TRBV21-1 and TRBJ1-2; no check of the table's D call, TRBD1, against the DNA was made. TRBV21-1 is recorded as a pseudogene. There are 14 residues in the CDR3. The CDR3 DNA reads TGTGCCAGCACCAATGGACAGAGGAACTATGGCTACACCTTC. It specifies CASTNGQRNYGYTF.

This chain uses TRBV6-5 with TRBJ2-7; the D is unclear. This CDR3 has 15 residues. The V end was cut by 0 bases, the J end by 6 bases, with 15 bases between. Per germline, CDR1 MNHEY and CDR2 SVGAGI. The CDR3 reads CASSYSAGSMSEQYF. The CDR3 DNA follows: TGTGCCAGCAGTTACTCGGCAGGTTCGATGTCCGAGCAGTACTTC.

The V call is TRBV28, the J call TRBJ2-7; D might be TRBD1 (5 bases). V lost 7 bases to trimming and J lost 6 bases, with 16 bases between them. The CDR3 consists of 13 residues. Germline V gene data show CDR1 as MDHEN and CDR2 as SYDVKM. As DNA, the CDR3 is TGTGCCAGCATAGGGCAGGGATCAAGCGAGCAGTACTTC. Translated: CASIGQGSSEQYF.

The chain recombines TRBV6-8 with TRBJ1-5; TRBD1 matches at 10 bases. J was trimmed by 5 bases and V by 9 bases; bases with no gene match: 7. The CDR3 runs to 14 residues. CDR1 MNHGY and CDR2 SAAAGT come from the germline V gene. CDR3 loop: CARHRDRGDQPQHF. CDR3 DNA sequence: TGTGCCAGGCACCGGGACAGGGGAGATCAGCCCCAGCATTTT.

The chain couples TRBV7-2 to TRBJ2-7; possibly TRBD1 for D (6 bases). Germline lookup yields CDR1 SGHTA and CDR2 FQGNSA. V was trimmed by 5 bases and J by 7 bases, leaving 18 bases between them. The CDR3 spans 14 residues. In nucleotides, the CDR3 is TGTGCCAGCAGCGCTGCAGGGGTGCCAGGGGAGCAGTACTTC. Translation: CASSAAGVPGEQYF.

This clone was observed a few times. V usage is TRBV2 and J usage is TRBJ1-2; D gene uncertain. This CDR3 spans 14 amino acids. The germline CDR1 and CDR2 sequences are SNHLY and FYNNEI. Trimming left V 7 bases short and J 0 bases short, with 12 bases between. The CDR3 reads CASMNLRSNYGYTF. The CDR3 DNA is TGTGCCAGCATGAATTTGAGGTCTAACTATGGCTACACCTTC.